The sequence of this TCR beta chain was determined in a study of cytomegalovirus exposure and HLA in healthy donors. V shed 8 bases and J 3 bases; nucleotides not matched to a gene: 6. The CDR3 length is 13 residues. Germline V gene lookup returns CDR1 MGHDK and CDR2 SYGVNS. Remarks on this clone: The antigen remains unidentified.

Broader study findings: The authors later found HLA-associated TCR beta chains more clonally expanded than equally common others. Some V segments, TRBV6-2 and TRBV6-3 among them, were indistinguishable and were therefore excluded.

PCR employed 60 Vbeta and 13 Jbeta primers. Profiled with immunoSEQ multiplex PCR; TCRdb holds only in-frame clones, not every one. The sample has about 180,000 clones; 65% to 80% are singletons. The receptor's source is a woman aged 40-49 years in good health and CMV-seronegative. This chain links TRBV25-1 with TRBJ1-1, with 7 positions matching TRBD1. The material sequenced was PBMCs. The chain's CDR3 is CASGRTGDTEAFF. The CDR3, as DNA: TGTGCCAGCGGCCGTACAGGGGACACTGAAGCTTTCTTT.